A selection of T cell receptor beta chains follows, all from one sample in a study of human T cells and chemical hapten exposure. TCRdb used MiXCR to reprocess the RACE reads, holding one entry per CDR3 protein. This sample carries nearly 95,000 distinct CDR3 sequences, approximately 11% of them seen once, and the ten largest clones take less than 2.5%. The source was whole blood, collected in connection with sensitization to the hapten diphenylcyclopropenone (DPC). These receptors were obtained from a man in his forties or fifties with alopecia areata. Some clones in this sample may be carry-over from other donors' samples. Both conserved end residues are part of each CDR3. The order of the fields is V gene, CDR3 protein.

TRBV12-3/TRBV12-4 CASRVRTGTPVELFF
TRBV9 CASSAEPGETQYF
TRBV6-4 CASRNLARGNSPLHF
TRBV29-1 CSVESYQETQYF
TRBV4-3 CASSQVRSGSGANVLTF
TRBV28 CASSPKALGFAKGSIQYF
TRBV19 CASSTQPQHF
TRBV7-2 CASSRSGQGSDTQYF
TRBV5-1 CASRTGTTSYEQYF
TRBV6-2/TRBV6-3 CASSLAGGLELFF
TRBV10-3 CATMARAGTEAFF
TRBV10-3 CAISDDGAKEKLFF
TRBV20-1 CSAGGLAGEYEQYF
TRBV20-1 CSARDLEDRGQNIQYF
TRBV11-3 CASSPGDTGELFF
TRBV27 CASSWQFVSPLHF
TRBV29-1 CSVVIGSNQPQHF
TRBV12-3/TRBV12-4 CASSLKSGAQETQYF
TRBV18 CASSPGSYEAFF
TRBV9 CASSSWTGESEKLFF
TRBV7-2 CASSSQGTGNTEAFF
TRBV10-3 CATHPAQGEMNSPLHF
TRBV5-6 CASSRGRETTEAFF
TRBV7-2 CASSQRDRDSQFF
TRBV4-1 CASSQVLGTDTQYF
TRBV7-9 CASSPRDKPYNEQFF
TRBV28 CATKGTVNEKLFF
TRBV20-1 CRGISGASTDTQYF
TRBV27 CASSQQGHSGNGYTF
TRBV6-2/TRBV6-3 CASSRTSSSYNSPLHF
TRBV7-8 CASSFYPDRGMNTEAFF
TRBV11-2 CASKQGESYNEQFF
TRBV28 CASNNGGSQYF
TRBV11-2 CASSLLEGQGPDTQYF
TRBV6-2/TRBV6-3 CASSLNGEQWANVLTF
TRBV10-3 CAIKPSSTDTQYF
TRBV20-1 CSASTFRDRDNQPQHF
TRBV6-5 CASSGRIRETQYF
TRBV4-3 CASSQGGTSETQYF
TRBV7-6 CASSLSTASNNSPLHF
TRBV7-2 CASSLWGNSNQPQHF
TRBV9 CASSVGGGANVLTF
TRBV27 CASSFFSAGTDEQFF